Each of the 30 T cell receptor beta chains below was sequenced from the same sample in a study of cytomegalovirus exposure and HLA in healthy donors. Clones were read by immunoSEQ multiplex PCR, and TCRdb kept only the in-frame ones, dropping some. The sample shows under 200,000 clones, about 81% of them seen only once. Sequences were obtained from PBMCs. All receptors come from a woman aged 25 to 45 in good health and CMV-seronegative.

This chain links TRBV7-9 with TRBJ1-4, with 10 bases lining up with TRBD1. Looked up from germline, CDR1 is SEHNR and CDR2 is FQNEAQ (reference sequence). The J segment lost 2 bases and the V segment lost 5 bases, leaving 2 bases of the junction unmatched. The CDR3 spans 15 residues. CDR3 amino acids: CASSRQGATNEKLFF. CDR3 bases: TGTGCCAGCAGCCGACAGGGGGCCACTAATGAAAAACTGTTTTTT.

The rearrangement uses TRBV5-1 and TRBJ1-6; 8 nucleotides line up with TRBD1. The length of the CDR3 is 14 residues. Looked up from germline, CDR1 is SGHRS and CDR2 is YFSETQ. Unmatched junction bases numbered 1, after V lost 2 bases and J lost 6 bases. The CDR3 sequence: CASSFGQGNSPLHF. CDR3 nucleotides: TGCGCCAGCAGCTTTGGACAGGGTAATTCACCCCTCCACTTT.

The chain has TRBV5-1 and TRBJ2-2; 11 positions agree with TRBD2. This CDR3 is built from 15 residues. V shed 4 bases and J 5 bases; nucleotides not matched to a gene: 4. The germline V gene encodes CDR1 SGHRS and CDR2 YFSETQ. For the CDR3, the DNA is TGCGCCAGCAGCCCGGGACTAGCGGAGACCGGGGAGCTGTTTTTT. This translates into CASSPGLAETGELFF.

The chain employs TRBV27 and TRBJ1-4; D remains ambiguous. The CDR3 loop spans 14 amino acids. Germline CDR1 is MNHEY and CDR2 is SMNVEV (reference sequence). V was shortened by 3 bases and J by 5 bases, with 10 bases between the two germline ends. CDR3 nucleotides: TGTGCCAGCAGTTTTAACGGTCAAAATGAAAAACTGTTTTTT. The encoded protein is CASSFNGQNEKLFF.

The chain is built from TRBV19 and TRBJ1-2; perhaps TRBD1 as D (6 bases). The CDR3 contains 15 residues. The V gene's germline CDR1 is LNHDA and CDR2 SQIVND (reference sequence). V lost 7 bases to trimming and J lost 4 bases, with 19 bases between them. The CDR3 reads CASTVYQGQGYGYTF. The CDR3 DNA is TGTGCCAGTACCGTATACCAGGGGCAGGGCTATGGCTACACCTTC.

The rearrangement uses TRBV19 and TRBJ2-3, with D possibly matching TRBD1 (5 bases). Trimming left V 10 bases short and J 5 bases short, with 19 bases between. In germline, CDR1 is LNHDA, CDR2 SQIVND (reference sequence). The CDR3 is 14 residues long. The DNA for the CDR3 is TGTGCCACCGCCAGTCAGGGCTCGAAAGATACGCAGTATTTT. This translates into CATASQGSKDTQYF.

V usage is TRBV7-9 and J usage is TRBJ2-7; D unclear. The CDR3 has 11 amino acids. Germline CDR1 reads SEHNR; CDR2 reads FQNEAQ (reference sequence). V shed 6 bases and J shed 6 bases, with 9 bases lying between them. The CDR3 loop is CASSPGFEQYF. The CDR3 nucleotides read TGTGCCAGCAGTCCAGGTTTCGAGCAGTACTTC.

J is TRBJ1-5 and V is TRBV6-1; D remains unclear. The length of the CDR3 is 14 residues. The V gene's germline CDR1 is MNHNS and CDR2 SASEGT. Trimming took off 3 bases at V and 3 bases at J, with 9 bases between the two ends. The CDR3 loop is CASSDWADNQPQHF. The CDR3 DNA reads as TGTGCCAGCAGTGACTGGGCAGACAATCAGCCCCAGCATTTT.

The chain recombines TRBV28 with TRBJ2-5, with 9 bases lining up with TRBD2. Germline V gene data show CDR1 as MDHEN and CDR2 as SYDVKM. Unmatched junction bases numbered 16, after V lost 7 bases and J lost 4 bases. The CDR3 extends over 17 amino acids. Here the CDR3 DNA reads TGTGCCAGCACCCCAGCAGGGCTAGCGGGGCCTTTAGAGACCCAGTACTTC. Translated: CASTPAGLAGPLETQYF. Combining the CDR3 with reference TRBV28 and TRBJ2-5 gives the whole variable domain DVKVTQSSRYLVKRTGEKVFLECVQDMDHENMFWYRQDPGLGLRLIYFSYDVKMKEKGDIPEGYSVSREKKERFSLILESASTNQTSMYLCASTPAGLAGPLETQYFGPGTRLLVL.

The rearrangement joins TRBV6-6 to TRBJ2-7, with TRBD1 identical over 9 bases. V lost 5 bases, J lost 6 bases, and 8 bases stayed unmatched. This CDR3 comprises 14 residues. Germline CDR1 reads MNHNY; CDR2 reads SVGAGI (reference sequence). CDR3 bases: TGTGCCAGCAGTCCGTCCGGGACAGGGCTCGAGCAGTACTTC. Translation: CASSPSGTGLEQYF.

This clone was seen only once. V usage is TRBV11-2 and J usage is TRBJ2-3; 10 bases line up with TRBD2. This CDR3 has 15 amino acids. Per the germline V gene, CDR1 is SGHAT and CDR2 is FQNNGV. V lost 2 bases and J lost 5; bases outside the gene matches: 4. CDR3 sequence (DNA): TGTGCCAGCAGCTTATTAGCGGGGGGCGGAGATACGCAGTATTTT. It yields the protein CASSLLAGGGDTQYF.

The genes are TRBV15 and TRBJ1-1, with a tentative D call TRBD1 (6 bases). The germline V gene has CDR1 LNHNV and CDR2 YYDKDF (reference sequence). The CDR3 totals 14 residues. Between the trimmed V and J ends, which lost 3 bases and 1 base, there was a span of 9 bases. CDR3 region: CATSSPTGNTEAFF. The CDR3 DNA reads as TGTGCCACCAGCAGCCCGACAGGGAACACTGAAGCTTTCTTT.

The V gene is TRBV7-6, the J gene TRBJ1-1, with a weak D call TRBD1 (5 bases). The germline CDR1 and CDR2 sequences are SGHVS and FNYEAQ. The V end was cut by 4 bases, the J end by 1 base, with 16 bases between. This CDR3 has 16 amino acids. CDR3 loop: CASSSFWGRENTEAFF. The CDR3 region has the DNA TGTGCCAGCAGCTCCTTCTGGGGCAGGGAGAACACTGAAGCTTTCTTT.

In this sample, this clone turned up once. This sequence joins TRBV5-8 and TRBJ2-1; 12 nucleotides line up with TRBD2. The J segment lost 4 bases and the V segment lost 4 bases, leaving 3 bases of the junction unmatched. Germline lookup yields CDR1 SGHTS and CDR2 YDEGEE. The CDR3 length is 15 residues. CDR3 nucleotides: TGTGCCAGCAGCCGGACTAGCGGGATTTACAATGAGCAGTTCTTC. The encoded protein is CASSRTSGIYNEQFF.

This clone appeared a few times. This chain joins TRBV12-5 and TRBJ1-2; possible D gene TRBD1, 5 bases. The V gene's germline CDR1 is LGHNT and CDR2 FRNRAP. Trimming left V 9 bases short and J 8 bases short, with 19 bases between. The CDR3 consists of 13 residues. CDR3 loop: CASPGGTRSGYTF. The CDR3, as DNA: TGTGCTAGCCCCGGGGGAACCCGATCGGGCTACACCTTC. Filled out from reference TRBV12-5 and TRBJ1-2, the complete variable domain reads DARVTQTPRHKVTEMGQEVTMRCQPILGHNTVFWYRQTMMQGLELLAYFRNRAPLDDSGMPKDRFSAEMPDATLATLKIQPSEPRDSAVYFCASPGGTRSGYTFGSGTRLTVV.

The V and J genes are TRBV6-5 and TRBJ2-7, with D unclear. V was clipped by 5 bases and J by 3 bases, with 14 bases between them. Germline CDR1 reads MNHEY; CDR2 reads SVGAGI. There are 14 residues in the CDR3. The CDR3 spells CASSPFLQSYEQYF. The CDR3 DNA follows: TGTGCCAGCAGTCCTTTTCTACAGAGCTACGAGCAGTACTTC.

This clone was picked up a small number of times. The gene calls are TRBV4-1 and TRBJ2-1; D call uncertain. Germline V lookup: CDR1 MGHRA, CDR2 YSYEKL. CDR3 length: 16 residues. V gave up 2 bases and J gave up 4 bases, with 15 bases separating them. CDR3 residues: CASSQTLRSLYNEQFF. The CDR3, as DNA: TGCGCCAGCAGCCAAACTTTAAGGAGTTTGTACAATGAGCAGTTCTTC.

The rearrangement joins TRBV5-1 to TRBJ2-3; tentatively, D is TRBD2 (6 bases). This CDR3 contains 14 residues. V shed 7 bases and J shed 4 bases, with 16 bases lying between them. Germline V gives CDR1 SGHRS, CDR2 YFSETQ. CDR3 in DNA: TGCGCCAGCCTAGCGAGACTCGGTGCAGATACGCAGTATTTT. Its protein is CASLARLGADTQYF.

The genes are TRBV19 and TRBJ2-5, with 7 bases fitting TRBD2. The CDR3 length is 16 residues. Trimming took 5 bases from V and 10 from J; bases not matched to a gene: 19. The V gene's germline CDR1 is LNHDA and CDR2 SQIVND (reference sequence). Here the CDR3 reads CASSGASGLPSVGQYF. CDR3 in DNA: TGTGCCAGTAGTGGAGCCTCGGGACTACCCTCGGTGGGCCAGTACTTC.

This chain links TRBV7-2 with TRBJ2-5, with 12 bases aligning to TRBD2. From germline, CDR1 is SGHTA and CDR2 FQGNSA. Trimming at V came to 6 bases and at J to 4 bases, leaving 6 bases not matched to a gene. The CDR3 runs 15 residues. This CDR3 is CASRPTSGRGETQYF. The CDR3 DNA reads TGTGCCAGCAGGCCGACTAGCGGGAGAGGAGAGACCCAGTACTTC.

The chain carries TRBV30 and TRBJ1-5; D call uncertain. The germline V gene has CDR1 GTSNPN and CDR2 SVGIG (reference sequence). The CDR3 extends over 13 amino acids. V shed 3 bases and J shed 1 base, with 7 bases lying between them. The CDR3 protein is CAWSFSSNQPQHF. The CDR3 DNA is TGTGCCTGGAGCTTTTCCAGCAATCAGCCCCAGCATTTT.

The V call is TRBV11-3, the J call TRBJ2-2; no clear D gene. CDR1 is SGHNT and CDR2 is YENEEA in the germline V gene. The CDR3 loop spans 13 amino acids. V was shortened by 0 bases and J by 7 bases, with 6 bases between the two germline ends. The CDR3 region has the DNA TGTGCCAGCAGCTTAGATCCTGTCGGGGAGCTGTTTTTT. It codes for CASSLDPVGELFF.

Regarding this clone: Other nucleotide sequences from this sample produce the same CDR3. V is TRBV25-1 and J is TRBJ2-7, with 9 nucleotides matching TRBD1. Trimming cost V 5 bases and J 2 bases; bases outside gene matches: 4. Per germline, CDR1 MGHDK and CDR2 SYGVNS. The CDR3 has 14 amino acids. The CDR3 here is CASSPGQGAYEQYF. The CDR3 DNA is TGTGCCAGCAGTCCGGGACAGGGAGCCTACGAGCAGTACTTC.

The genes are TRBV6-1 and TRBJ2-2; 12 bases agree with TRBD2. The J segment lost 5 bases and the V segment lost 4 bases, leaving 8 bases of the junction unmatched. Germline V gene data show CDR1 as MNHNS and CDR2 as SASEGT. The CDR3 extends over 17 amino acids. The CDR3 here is CASSAPALAGGTGELFF. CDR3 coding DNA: TGTGCCAGCAGTGCTCCAGCACTAGCGGGAGGTACCGGGGAGCTGTTTTTT.

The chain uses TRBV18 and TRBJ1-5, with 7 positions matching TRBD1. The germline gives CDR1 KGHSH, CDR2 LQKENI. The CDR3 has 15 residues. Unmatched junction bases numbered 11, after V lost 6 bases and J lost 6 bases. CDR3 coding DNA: TGTGCCAGCTCGCCGGAGGGGGCAGGGGTTCAGCCCCAGCATTTT. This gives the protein CASSPEGAGVQPQHF.

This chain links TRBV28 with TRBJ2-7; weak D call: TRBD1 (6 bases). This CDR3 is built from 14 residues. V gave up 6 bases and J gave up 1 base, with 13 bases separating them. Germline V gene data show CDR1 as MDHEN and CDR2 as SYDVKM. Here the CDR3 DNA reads TGTGCCAGCAGAACTCCCCAGGGGTCCTACGAGCAGTACTTC. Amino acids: CASRTPQGSYEQYF.

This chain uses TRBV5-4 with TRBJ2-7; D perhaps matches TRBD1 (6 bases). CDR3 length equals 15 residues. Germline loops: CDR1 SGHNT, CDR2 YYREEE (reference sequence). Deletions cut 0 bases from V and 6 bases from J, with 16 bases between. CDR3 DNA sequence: TGTGCCAGCAGCTTGGCCCCAGGGGTTAACGTCGAGCAGTACTTC. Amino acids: CASSLAPGVNVEQYF.

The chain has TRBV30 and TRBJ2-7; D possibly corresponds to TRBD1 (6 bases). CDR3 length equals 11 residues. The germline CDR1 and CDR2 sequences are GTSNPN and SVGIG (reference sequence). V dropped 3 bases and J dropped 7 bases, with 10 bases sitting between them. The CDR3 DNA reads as TGTGCCTGGAGAACGGGACAAGAGCAGTACTTC. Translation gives CAWRTGQEQYF.

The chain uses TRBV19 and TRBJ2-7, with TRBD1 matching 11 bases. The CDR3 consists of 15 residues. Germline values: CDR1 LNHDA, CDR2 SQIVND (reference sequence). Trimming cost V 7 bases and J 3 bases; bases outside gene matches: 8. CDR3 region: CASTNPGQGGYEQYF. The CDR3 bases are TGTGCCAGTACCAACCCGGGACAGGGGGGCTACGAGCAGTACTTC.

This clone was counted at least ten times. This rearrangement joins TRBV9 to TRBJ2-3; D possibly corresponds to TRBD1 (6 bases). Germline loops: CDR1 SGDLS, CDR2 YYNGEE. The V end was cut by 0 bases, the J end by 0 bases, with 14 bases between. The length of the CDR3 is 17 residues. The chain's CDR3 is CASSVEGHKLSTDTQYF. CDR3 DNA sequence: TGTGCCAGCAGCGTAGAGGGACACAAGCTTAGCACAGATACGCAGTATTTT.